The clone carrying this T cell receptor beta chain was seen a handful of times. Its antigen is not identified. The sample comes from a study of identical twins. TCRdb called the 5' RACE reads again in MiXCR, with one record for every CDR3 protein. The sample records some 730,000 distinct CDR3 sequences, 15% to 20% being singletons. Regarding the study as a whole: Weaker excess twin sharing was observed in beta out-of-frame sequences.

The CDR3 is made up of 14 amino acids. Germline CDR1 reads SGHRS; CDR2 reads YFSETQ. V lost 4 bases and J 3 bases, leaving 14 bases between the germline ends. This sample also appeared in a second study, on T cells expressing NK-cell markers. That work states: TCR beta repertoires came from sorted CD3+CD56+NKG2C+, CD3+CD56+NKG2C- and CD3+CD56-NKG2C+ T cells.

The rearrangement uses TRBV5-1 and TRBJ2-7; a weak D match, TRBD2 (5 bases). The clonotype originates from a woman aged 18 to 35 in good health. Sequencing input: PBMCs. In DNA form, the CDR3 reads TGCGCCAGCAGCCCGACCGGACTGGACTACGAGCAGTACTTC. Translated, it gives CASSPTGLDYEQYF.